The 10 T cell receptor beta chains reported below all come from one sample, sequenced in a study of T cell responses to AZD1222 COVID-19 vaccine. Sequencing was performed with immunoSEQ multiplex PCR; in TCRdb, only in-frame clones are kept and a portion is missing. The top ten clones hold roughly 2% of a sample with about 140,000 clones, about nine tenths of them seen once. Sequences were derived from peripheral blood, sampled 28 days after the second AZD1222 dose. All receptors come from an adult who received the AZD1222 COVID-19 vaccine.

V and J are TRBV6-5 and TRBJ1-1; 7 nucleotides line up with TRBD1. The trim removed 6 bases at V and 1 base at J, leaving 8 bases unmatched. The CDR3 loop spans 15 amino acids. The germline CDR1 and CDR2 sequences are MNHEY and SVGAGI. This CDR3 reads CASSQPGQPNTEAFF. CDR3 nucleotide sequence: TGTGCCAGCAGCCAACCGGGACAGCCGAACACTGAAGCTTTCTTT.

DNA of the CDR3: TGTGCCAGCAGCCGGGCGGGGGGCAAAAACAATGAGCAGTTCTTC. It specifies CASSRAGGKNNEQFF. This chain connects TRBV9 to TRBJ2-1, with TRBD2 matching 8 bases. V lost 4 bases to trimming and J lost 5 bases; unmatched junction nucleotides: 8. The CDR3 is 15 residues long. CDR1 and CDR2 from the germline V gene are SGDLS and YYNGEE. Looking up the rest from reference TRBV9 and TRBJ2-1 gives the full variable domain: DSGVTQTPKHLITATGQRVTLRCSPRSGDLSVYWYQQSLDQGLQFLIQYYNGEERAKGNILERFSAQQFPDLHSELNLSSLELGDSALYFCASSRAGGKNNEQFFGPGTRLTVL.

The chain couples TRBV27 to TRBJ1-3; 10 bases align to TRBD1. With 9 bases clipped from V and 3 bases from J, the junction kept 17 bases outside the gene matches. This CDR3 comprises 18 residues. Per the germline V gene, CDR1 is MNHEY and CDR2 is SMNVEV (reference sequence). The CDR3 region is CARGRPTGTGVGGNTIYF. As DNA, the CDR3 is TGTGCCAGAGGGAGGCCCACCGGGACAGGGGTAGGTGGAAACACCATATATTTT.

The chain recombines TRBV25-1 with TRBJ1-5; tentative D call: TRBD1 (6 bases). The CDR3 is 16 amino acids. Germline-derived CDR1 and CDR2 are MGHDK and SYGVNS. V lost 4 bases, J lost 0 bases, and 13 bases lay in between. The CDR3 loop is CASSGGPLSSNQPQHF. For the CDR3, the DNA is TGTGCCAGCAGTGGGGGGCCGCTCTCTAGCAATCAGCCCCAGCATTTT.

The chain combines TRBV6-4 with TRBJ2-3; D may be TRBD1 or TRBD2 (5 bases each). Per the germline V gene, CDR1 is MRHNA and CDR2 is SNTAGT. The length of the CDR3 is 13 residues. V lost 2 bases to trimming and J lost 6 bases, with 9 bases between them. The CDR3: CASSDGTADTQYF. The CDR3 coding sequence is TGTGCCAGCAGTGACGGGACCGCTGATACGCAGTATTTT.

The chain carries TRBV12-3 or TRBV12-4 and TRBJ2-5, with D unclear. Trimming pared 5 bases from V and 4 bases from J, leaving 2 bases between. The CDR3 loop spans 10 amino acids. The CDR3 nucleotides read TGTGCCAGCAGTGGAGAGACCCAGTACTTC. Protein product: CASSGETQYF.

The gene calls are TRBV2 and TRBJ2-7; TRBD1 matches 8 bases. V was clipped by 9 bases and J by 4 bases; unmatched bases: 5. Germline V gives CDR1 SNHLY, CDR2 FYNNEI. The CDR3 contains 12 residues. CDR3 bases: TGTGCCAGTCTACAGGGGGAGTACGAGCAGTACTTC. Its protein is CASLQGEYEQYF. The full variable domain, in which reference TRBV2 and TRBJ2-7 provide the parts outside the CDR3, is EPEVTQTPSHQVTQMGQEVILRCVPISNHLYFYWYRQILGQKVEFLVSFYNNEISEKSEIFDDQFSVERPDGSNFTLKIRSTKLEDSAMYFCASLQGEYEQYFGPGTRLTVT.

The chain recombines TRBV2 with TRBJ2-7; 16 nucleotides agree with TRBD2. The CDR3 is 15 residues long. Trimming at V came to 6 bases and at J to 2 bases, leaving 1 base not matched to a gene. Germline CDR1 is SNHLY and CDR2 is FYNNEI. The CDR3 DNA reads as TGTGCCAGCAGAGGGACTAGCGGGAGGGCCTACGAGCAGTACTTC. Residues: CASRGTSGRAYEQYF.

The chain is built from TRBV5-6 and TRBJ2-7; the match to TRBD1 covers 8 bases. The germline gives CDR1 SGHDT, CDR2 YYEEEE. The CDR3 is 13 residues long. With 2 bases clipped from V and 3 bases from J, the junction kept 1 base outside the gene matches. CDR3 residues: CASSLGTGYEQYF. The DNA for the CDR3 is TGTGCCAGCAGCTTAGGGACAGGCTACGAGCAGTACTTC. The variable domain in full, with the rest retrieved from reference TRBV5-6 and TRBJ2-7, is DAGVTQSPTHLIKTRGQQVTLRCSPKSGHDTVSWYQQALGQGPQFIFQYYEEEERQRGNFPDRFSGHQFPNYSSELNVNALLLGDSALYLCASSLGTGYEQYFGPGTRLTVT.

CDR3 nucleotides: TGTGCCAGCAGCCTCGGACTAGCGGGGGCGGGGGAGCAGTACTTC. The encoded protein is CASSLGLAGAGEQYF. The V call is TRBV5-4, the J call TRBJ2-7; 13 nucleotides align to TRBD2. The J segment lost 7 bases and the V segment lost 4 bases, leaving 8 bases of the junction unmatched. The CDR3 is made up of 15 amino acids. Germline CDR1 and CDR2: SGHNT and YYREEE (reference sequence).